Detailed here is one TCR beta chain. The data were taken from a study of blood T cell repertoires in COVID-19. The wider study: Spain, Italy and the United States supplied samples that represented acute and convalescent COVID-19.

Assay used: immunoSEQ multiplex PCR; TCRdb lists only in-frame clones, some missing. The table records approximately 91,000 clones, about 85% of them present only once. Sequencing used peripheral blood. The clonotype was recovered from a man between 65 and 80 years old with acute or convalescent COVID-19.

The CDR3 region is CASRVVAAVNQPQHF. CDR3 bases: TGTGCCAGCAGAGTAGTCGCGGCAGTCAATCAGCCCCAGCATTTT. The V call is TRBV6-5, the J call TRBJ1-5; D is unclear. With 6 bases removed from V and 3 bases from J, the gap between germline ends came to 15 bases. The germline CDR1 and CDR2 sequences are MNHEY and SVGAGI. This CDR3 is 15 amino acids long.